This entry concerns a single T cell receptor (beta chain). It has no known antigen specificity. No base quality values were provided; no much bigger clone lies one nucleotide off. This sample is part of a study of cytomegalovirus exposure and HLA in healthy donors (dated by TCRdb to the late 2010s). Background for the entire study: According to an earlier analysis of a few hundred of the donors, roughly 180 million T cells yielded 117 million unique TCR beta sequences and 276 Gb of sequence data. On average, around 200,000 unique TCR beta nucleotide sequences were sequenced per donor among more than 350 genotyped donors of the cohort, with about 17% of those sequences being non-productive. Along with the roughly 670-subject first cohort, a separate validation cohort of around 120 different subjects was used. The study combined high-throughput TCR immunosequencing, statistical association of individual TCRs with disease status, and machine learning to predict cytomegalovirus infection status. A later genetic analysis used genome-wide SNP genotypes for about 55% of the 666 donors, treating that subset as a discovery cohort. Typing coverage differed by locus: A, B, C, DRB1 and DQB1 were typed in about 620-630 donors, DQA1 in 522, DPA1 in nearly 610, and DPB1 in about 450. Roughly 300 gigabases of sequencing data and around 90 million unique TCR sequences made up an early release that covered several hundred HLA-typed donors. The study aimed to test whether signatures of past pathogen exposure could be identified by cataloging public T cell receptors. Using immunosequencing, the study profiled T cell repertoires from fewer than 850 subjects and related those repertoires to cytomegalovirus serostatus. Of the 398 genotyped donors, around 81% fell in the genetic ancestry cluster associated with self-reported Caucasian donors. Class I and class II HLA loci were covered by the typing at four-digit resolution. Every repertoire in the discovery cohort had been generated on one and the same sequencing platform. A later analysis re-analyzed previously published TCR beta repertoires from roughly 630 donors and added high-resolution HLA genotyping to study TCR occurrence patterns. Donor age, sex, ethnicity and CMV serostatus were collected together with the repertoire data. An earlier analysis of 587 of the donors applied high-throughput TCR beta sequencing to assess whether each TCR beta V gene segment acted as functional or pseudogenic. In the later analysis, no new phenotypic data were used to find candidate immune exposures; instead, reliance was placed on TCR beta sequences and their occurrence across donors. Roughly 5 DR-DQ haplotypes were handled as single units for association and clustering, since linkage in the cohort was strong. Results and caveats for the whole study, not just this receptor: HLA typing was unavailable for some donors at each locus, so association tests used only the typed subset. Broadly in line with IMGT annotations, most TCR beta V segments showed up in productive rearrangements about 87% or about 30% of the time in an earlier analysis of under 700 of the donors. Only TCR beta chains were sequenced in this cohort, and the absence of alpha or paired-chain data limited detectable features. In vitro tests confirmed that a few of the cytomegalovirus-associated TCR beta chains recognize cytomegalovirus antigens. Specific HLA alleles were associated with over 15,000 TCR beta sequences at a false discovery rate of 0.05 in a later analysis. Across donors, most TCR sequences were observed very rarely, whereas some public TCRs were present in many individuals. Strong co-occurrence of HLA alleles, especially DR and DQ, made assigning TCR associations to individual alleles difficult. In a later analysis, HLA-associated TCR beta chains were found to be more clonally expanded and to have lower generation probabilities than equally common non-associated chains. A further reported finding was that TCR beta sequences accurately predicted the HLA-A and HLA-B alleles for most subjects in the first cohort. The presence/absence analyses assumed that sequencing depth was roughly uniform across donors, and that assumption may not be true. The classifier was reported to diagnose cytomegalovirus status with high specificity and sensitivity in both the original and validation cohorts. According to a later analysis, most CMV-associated TCR beta chains appeared to be HLA-restricted, and the HLA associations seemed to be driven largely by CMV exposure. In a later analysis, TCR association rates were found to vary across HLA loci, with the most associated TCRs seen for DRB1 alleles and the fewest for HLA-C alleles. It was suggested by the authors that the approach could potentially be generalized to other disease states and immunological phenotypes. In a later genetic analysis, fewer N-insertions in productive TCRs were reported among donors in an Asian-associated ancestry cluster than the roughly 710-donor mean. Because counts were too low, about 18 rarely observed V segments, including chromosome 9 orphons, were excluded from the earlier analysis of under 650 of the donors. An association between a missense DCLRE1C variant and V-gene and J-gene trimming of TCR beta chains was found in a later genetic analysis and replicated in an independent cohort. The study listed 164 TCR beta chains as associated with cytomegalovirus. In a later analysis, several top co-occurrence clusters were reported to appear linked to parvovirus B19, influenza, CMV and Epstein-Barr virus. Some IMGT-functional V segments, including TRBV6-2 and TRBV6-3, could not be told apart with the 87-base-pair reads, so those segments were excluded. The sequencing pipeline was judged likely to have produced a cluster of highly shared sequence variants as a technical artifact. Linkage disequilibrium might explain the correlated functional status among segregating V segments, but an unknown experimental factor could not be excluded. Immune exposure information for the cohort was limited to CMV serostatus.

According to the germline V gene, CDR1 reads SGHTA and CDR2 reads FQGNSA. Unmatched junction bases come to 3, with V trimmed by 4 bases and J by 1 base. Taken from cysteine to phenylalanine, the CDR3 has 15 residues. This entry keeps only the CDR3 DNA: 45 bases, framed from base 1. The library was prepared using the immunoSEQ multiplex PCR assay. The multiplex PCR relied on a mix of 60 forward primers for TCR Vbeta segments and 13 reverse primers for TCR Jbeta segments. The CDR3 region of rearranged TCR beta genes was amplified from genomic DNA by a multiplex PCR assay. The amplified TCR beta libraries were sequenced on the Illumina HiSeq System as 87-base-pair reads. Turning to the authors' computational methods: In a later analysis, tens of millions of unique TCR beta chains were counted across the approximately 640 repertoires, and approximately 11 million of these chains were shared by at least two donors. Raw reads were error-corrected and collapsed into unique sequences by a nearest-neighbor algorithm in which closely related sequences were merged to remove PCR and sequencing errors. V, D and J gene segments were assigned by aligning CDR3 sequences to IMGT reference sequences. For a sequence to be retained, at least a six-nucleotide match to both a V gene segment and a J gene segment was required. A rearrangement was called productive if the CDR3 had no stop codons and remained in frame with V and J, and every other rearrangement was called non-productive. CDR3 was defined according to IMGT convention as the region running from the second conserved V-encoded cysteine to the conserved J-encoded phenylalanine. Sequences without an unambiguous match to a single V gene segment were excluded from the earlier analysis of 450 to 750 of the donors. An earlier analysis of 587 of the donors classified V segments as functional when productive rearrangements were above 56.7% and as segregating when the standard deviation between donors was above 5%. A statistical classification framework was built to diagnose cytomegalovirus status from the catalog of TCR beta chain sequences. A later analysis assigned V and J genes by comparing TCR nucleotide sequences with IMGT/GENE-DB human TR gene sequences. In a later analysis, CDR3 sequences and most-parsimonious VDJ recombination scenarios were assigned using the TCRdist pipeline. In a later analysis, each TCR beta chain was defined by its CDR3 amino acid sequence together with its V-gene family, and reads lacking a unique V-gene family were excluded. To address suspected cross-contamination and a sequencing artifact, a later analysis removed 592 highly shared, low-generation-probability nucleotide sequences. For each public chain, a later analysis derived a clonal expansion index from normalized ranks of inferred template counts within each repertoire. A later analysis computed generation probabilities with a VDJ recombination model fitted to out-of-frame rearrangements, and checked the results against IGoR. Hypergeometric tests were used in a later analysis to score TCR-TCR, TCR-HLA and TCR-CMV co-occurrence, with a repertoire-size bias correction applied to the TCR pairs. To estimate false discovery rates, a later analysis permuted the HLA or CMV assignments 20 times. A later analysis grouped co-occurring TCRs with DBSCAN, adding TCRdist sequence similarity when clustering within HLA-allele-positive subsets. Co-occurrence clustering excluded repertoires with fewer than 30,000 or more than 120,000 public chains, plus five with anomalous nucleotide sharing. In TCRdb, the immuneACCESS table is reduced to in-frame sequences with V and J assigned. These tables do not hold every clone; where another copy was compared, an unresolved V gene accounts for under half, and the others remain unexplained. Clone size and the V and J calls come from that table; the DNA yielded D and trimming. The table for this sample lists nearly 95,000 clones; roughly 73% of them were counted only once. Of the sample, approximately 3.6% falls within the top ten clones.

The cohort was made up of 666 healthy bone marrow donors. At the time of sampling, all cohort members were nominally healthy, though unrecorded immune exposures were likely present. The donor tested CMV seronegative, placing the donor among the approximately 400 seronegative members of the cohort. Every donor gave a peripheral blood sample, and the peripheral blood mononuclear cells from that sample were used for TCR beta sequencing. The Qiagen DNeasy Blood Extraction Kit was used to extract genomic DNA from the blood cell samples. The V gene is TRBV7-2 and the J gene is TRBJ1-3, and 8 bases in between align with TRBD1. Sequencing used PBMCs. This sequence was found in a woman aged 40-49 years in good health and CMV-seronegative. In nucleotides, the sequence is TGTGCCAGCAGCTCGGACAGGGATTCTGGAAACACCATATATTTT. Translated, it reads CASSSDRDSGNTIYF.